Sequencing of this T cell receptor (beta chain) was carried out in a study of T cell repertoires in ileal Crohn's disease. Study findings and constraints: Mucosal expansions were suggested to be mainly CD8 T cells.

Unmatched junction bases numbered 3, after V lost 4 bases and J lost 7 bases. Germline assignment: CDR1 KGHSY and CDR2 FQNENV. The CDR3 has 14 amino acids. As for this clone: Its antigen is not known.

Assay: immunoSEQ multiplex PCR; the TCRdb copy retains only in-frame clones and omits some. Among some 30,000 clones listed, about 81% were seen once. The TCR comes from an adult with Crohn's disease. This chain joins TRBV16 and TRBJ1-6, with 8 positions matching TRBD1. Sequencing used ileal tissue. CDR3 DNA sequence: TGTGCCAGCAGCCTCCGGGACAGGAATTCACCCCTCCACTTT. It translates to CASSLRDRNSPLHF. Full variable domain (rest looked up from reference TRBV16 and TRBJ1-6): GEEVAQTPKHLVRGEGQKAKLYCAPIKGHSYVFWYQQVLKNEFKFLISFQNENVFDETGMPKERFSAKCLPNSPCSLEIQATKLEDSAVYFCASSLRDRNSPLHFGNGTRLTVT.